The 12 T cell receptor beta chains below come from one sample, sequenced in a study of T-cell memory formation after mild COVID-19. Each CDR3 protein gets one entry after TCRdb re-called the 5' RACE reads with MiXCR. The sample lists about 430,000 distinct CDR3 sequences; approximately 25% were seen once. Source material: PBMCs or a T cell subset sorted from them (not recorded which). The receptor source for this set is an adult woman who had mild COVID-19 (a few samples of this study predate the infection). Cell type and time point are not known.

This chain uses TRBV7-9 with TRBJ2-1, with TRBD1 matching 7 bases. Germline V gene sequence: CDR1 SEHNR, CDR2 FQNEAQ (reference sequence). There are 15 residues in the CDR3. V lost 5 bases and J lost 5; bases outside the gene matches: 9. CDR3 residues: CASSRFTGVDNEQFF. The DNA for the CDR3 is TGTGCCAGCAGCCGTTTTACAGGGGTTGACAATGAGCAGTTCTTC. Complete variable domain (other parts from reference TRBV7-9 and TRBJ2-1): DTGVSQNPRHKITKRGQNVTFRCDPISEHNRLYWYRQTLGQGPEFLTYFQNEAQLEKSRLLSDRFSAERPKGSFSTLEIQRTEQGDSAMYLCASSRFTGVDNEQFFGPGTRLTVL.

The chain links TRBV20-1 to TRBJ2-7; D is ambiguous. V was pared by 5 bases and J by 0 bases, with 14 bases between. CDR3 length: 14 residues. Germline assignment: CDR1 DFQATT and CDR2 SNEGSKA (reference sequence). CDR3 nucleotide sequence: TGCAGTGCTGGCCTGCTTGGCAGCTCCTACGAGCAGTACTTC. It translates to CSAGLLGSSYEQYF.

This clonotype came up once. The chain recombines TRBV9 with TRBJ2-1, with D possibly called TRBD1 or TRBD2 (5 bases each). There are 15 residues in the CDR3. V dropped 4 bases and J dropped 7 bases, with 18 bases sitting between them. Germline-derived CDR1 and CDR2 are SGDLS and YYNGEE. CDR3 sequence reads: CASSPRSGWGNEQFF. The CDR3 region has the DNA TGTGCCAGCAGCCCCAGATCCGGGTGGGGGAATGAGCAGTTCTTC.

This clonotype was counted between two and nine times. The J gene is TRBJ2-7, the V gene TRBV6-6; no firm D call. Germline lookup yields CDR1 MNHNY and CDR2 SVGAGI (reference sequence). CDR3 length: 15 residues. V was pared by 2 bases and J by 2 bases, with 13 bases between. Written as DNA, the CDR3 is TGTGCCAGCAGTTACGGGCCAGGTGGACCCTACGAGCAGTACTTC. Translated: CASSYGPGGPYEQYF.

This clonotype was seen more than once but under ten times. The chain uses TRBV5-1 and TRBJ2-7; either TRBD1 or TRBD2 may supply D (5 bases each). Germline values: CDR1 SGHRS, CDR2 YFSETQ. This CDR3 has 15 residues. The ends were cut back, 4 bases at V and 5 bases at J, with 19 bases in the middle. CDR3 nucleotide sequence: TGCGCCAGCAGCACCCGGGACCTCAACGGCGACGAGCAGTACTTC. This sequence encodes CASSTRDLNGDEQYF.

The chain recombines TRBV30 with TRBJ2-3; weak D call: TRBD1 (5 bases). Trimming shortened V by 3 bases and J by 4 bases, and 11 bases separated the two germline ends. From germline, CDR1 is GTSNPN and CDR2 SVGIG (reference sequence). The CDR3 covers 13 residues. This chain's CDR3 is CAWRVGVADTQYF. The CDR3 DNA reads as TGTGCCTGGAGGGTAGGGGTGGCAGATACGCAGTATTTT. The full variable domain, its missing parts supplied by reference TRBV30 and TRBJ2-3, is SQTIHQWPATLVQPVGSPLSLECTVEGTSNPNLYWYRQAAGRGLQLLFYSVGIGQISSEVPQNLSASRPQDRQFILSSKKLLLSDSGFYLCAWRVGVADTQYFGPGTRLTVL.

This clonotype was seen more than once but under ten times. The chain uses TRBV20-1 and TRBJ2-1; D gene uncertain. V dropped 3 bases and J dropped 6 bases, with 9 bases sitting between them. Per germline, CDR1 DFQATT and CDR2 SNEGSKA (reference sequence). The CDR3 spans 12 residues. The CDR3 coding sequence is TGCAGTGCTAGTGGCAGAATCAATGAGCAGTTCTTC. Amino acids: CSASGRINEQFF.

This clonotype came up a few times. The chain combines TRBV9 with TRBJ2-7; no reliable D call. Germline lookup yields CDR1 SGDLS and CDR2 YYNGEE. The V end was cut by 5 bases, the J end by 5 bases, with 20 bases between. The CDR3 runs 15 residues. CDR3 nucleotides: TGTGCCAGCAGTGCCCACTTGAGAAGCGCCGACGAGCAGTACTTC. This codes for CASSAHLRSADEQYF.

The chain couples TRBV15 to TRBJ1-5; no reliable D call. The germline V and J ends were trimmed by 0 bases and 2 bases, with 11 bases remaining between them. Looked up from germline, CDR1 is LNHNV and CDR2 is YYDKDF (reference sequence). This CDR3 has 16 residues. Here the CDR3 DNA reads TGTGCCACCAGCAGAGAAGGTGGAGCAGGCAATCAGCCCCAGCATTTT. As protein: CATSREGGAGNQPQHF.

This clonotype came up a few times. V is TRBV7-9 and J is TRBJ2-7, with 7 positions matching TRBD2. The junction had 8 bases not matched to a gene; V was cut back by 4 bases and J by 2 bases. From germline, CDR1 is SEHNR and CDR2 FQNEAQ (reference sequence). This CDR3 spans 15 amino acids. The CDR3 DNA is TGTGCCAGCAGCTCCCGAACTAGCGTAACCTACGAGCAGTACTTC. Its protein is CASSSRTSVTYEQYF.

This clonotype was counted ten times or more. The V and J genes are TRBV6-5 and TRBJ1-1; no clear D gene. The V gene's germline CDR1 is MNHEY and CDR2 SVGAGI. Trimming stripped 4 bases from V and 11 bases from J, with 14 bases between. The CDR3 is 12 residues long. The CDR3 here is CASSSPPSVAFF. The CDR3 region has the DNA TGTGCCAGCAGTTCCCCCCCCTCTGTTGCTTTCTTT.

This clonotype occurred a few times. The rearrangement uses TRBV6-2 or TRBV6-3 and TRBJ2-5; a weak D match, TRBD2 (6 bases). Germline lookup yields CDR1 MNHEY and CDR2 SVGEGT. The CDR3 consists of 14 residues. V was clipped by 6 bases and J by 3 bases, with 14 bases between them. The CDR3 region is CASSLRDLKETQYF. Written as DNA, the CDR3 is TGTGCCAGCAGCCTCCGGGACTTGAAAGAGACCCAGTACTTC.